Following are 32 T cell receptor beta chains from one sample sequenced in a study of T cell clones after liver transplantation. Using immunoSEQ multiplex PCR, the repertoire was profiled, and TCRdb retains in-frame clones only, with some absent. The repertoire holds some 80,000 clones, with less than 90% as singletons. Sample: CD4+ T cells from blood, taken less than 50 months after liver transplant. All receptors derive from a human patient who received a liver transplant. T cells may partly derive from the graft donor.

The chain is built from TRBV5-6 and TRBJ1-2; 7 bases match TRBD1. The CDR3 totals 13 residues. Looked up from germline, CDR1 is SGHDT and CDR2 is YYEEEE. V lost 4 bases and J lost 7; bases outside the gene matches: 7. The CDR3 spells CASSPGQARGYTF. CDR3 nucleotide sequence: TGTGCCAGCAGCCCCGGACAGGCGCGTGGCTACACCTTC.

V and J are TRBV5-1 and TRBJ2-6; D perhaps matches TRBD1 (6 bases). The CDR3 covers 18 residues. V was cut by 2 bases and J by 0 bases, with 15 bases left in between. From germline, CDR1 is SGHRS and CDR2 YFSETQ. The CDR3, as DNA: TGCGCCAGCAGCTTTACAGGGAATGCGAACTCTGGGGCCAACGTCCTGACTTTC. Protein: CASSFTGNANSGANVLTF.

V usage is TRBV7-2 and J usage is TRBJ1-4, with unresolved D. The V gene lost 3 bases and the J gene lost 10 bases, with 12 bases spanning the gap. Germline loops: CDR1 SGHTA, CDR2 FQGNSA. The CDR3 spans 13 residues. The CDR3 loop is CASSFNNPRKLFF. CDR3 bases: TGTGCCAGCAGCTTCAACAATCCGCGAAAACTGTTTTTT.

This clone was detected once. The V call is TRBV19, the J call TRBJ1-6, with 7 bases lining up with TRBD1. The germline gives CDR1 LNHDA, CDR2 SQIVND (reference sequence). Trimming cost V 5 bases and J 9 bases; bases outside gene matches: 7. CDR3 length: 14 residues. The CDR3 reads CASSERQGGSPLHF. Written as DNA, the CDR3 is TGTGCCAGTAGTGAGCGACAGGGCGGTTCACCCCTCCACTTT.

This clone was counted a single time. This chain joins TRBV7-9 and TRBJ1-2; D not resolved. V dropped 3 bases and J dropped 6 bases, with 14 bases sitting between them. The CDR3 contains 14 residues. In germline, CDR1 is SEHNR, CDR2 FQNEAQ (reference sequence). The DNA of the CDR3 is TGTGCCAGCAGCTTCCGGGCCGGAGAGGATGGCTACACCTTC. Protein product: CASSFRAGEDGYTF.

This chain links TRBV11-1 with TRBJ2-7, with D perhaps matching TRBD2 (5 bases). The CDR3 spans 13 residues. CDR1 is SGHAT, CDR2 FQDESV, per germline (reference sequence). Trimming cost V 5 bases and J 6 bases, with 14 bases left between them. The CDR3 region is CASSLGPSGEQYF. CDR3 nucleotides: TGTGCCAGCAGCCTTGGACCCAGCGGCGAGCAGTACTTC. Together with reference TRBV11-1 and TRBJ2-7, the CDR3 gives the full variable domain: EAEVAQSPRYKITEKSQAVAFWCDPISGHATLYWYRQILGQGPELLVQFQDESVVDDSQLPKDRFSAERLKGVDSTLKIQPAELGDSAMYLCASSLGPSGEQYFGPGTRLTVT.

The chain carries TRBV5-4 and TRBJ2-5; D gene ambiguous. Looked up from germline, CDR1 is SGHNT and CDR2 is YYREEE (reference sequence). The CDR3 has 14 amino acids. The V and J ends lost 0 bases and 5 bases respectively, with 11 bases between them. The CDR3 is CASSLATRSETQYF. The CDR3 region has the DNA TGTGCCAGCAGCTTGGCGACACGCTCTGAGACCCAGTACTTC.

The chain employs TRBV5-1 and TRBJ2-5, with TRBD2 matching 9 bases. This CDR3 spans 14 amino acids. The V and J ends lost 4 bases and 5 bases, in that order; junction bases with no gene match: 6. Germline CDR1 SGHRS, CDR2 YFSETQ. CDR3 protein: CASSPFAGGETQYF. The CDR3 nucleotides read TGCGCCAGCAGCCCGTTTGCGGGAGGGGAGACCCAGTACTTC.

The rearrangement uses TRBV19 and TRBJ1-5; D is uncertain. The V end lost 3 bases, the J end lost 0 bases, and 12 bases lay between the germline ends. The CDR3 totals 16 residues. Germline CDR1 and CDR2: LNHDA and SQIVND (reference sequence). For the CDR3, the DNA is TGTGCCAGTAGTATCCCCCTGGACCATAGCAATCAGCCCCAGCATTTT. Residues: CASSIPLDHSNQPQHF.

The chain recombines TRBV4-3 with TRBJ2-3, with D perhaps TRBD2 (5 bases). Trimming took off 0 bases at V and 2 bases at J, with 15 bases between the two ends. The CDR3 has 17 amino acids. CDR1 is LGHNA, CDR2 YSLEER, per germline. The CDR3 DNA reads TGCGCCAGCAGCCAAGAGGGAGCGGACCTATACACAGATACGCAGTATTTT. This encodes CASSQEGADLYTDTQYF.

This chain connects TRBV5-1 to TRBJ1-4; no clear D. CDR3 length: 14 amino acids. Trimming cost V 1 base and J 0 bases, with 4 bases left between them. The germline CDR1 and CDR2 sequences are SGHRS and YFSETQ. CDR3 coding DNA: TGCGCCAGCAGCTTGAGTGCAACTAATGAAAAACTGTTTTTT. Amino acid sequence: CASSLSATNEKLFF.

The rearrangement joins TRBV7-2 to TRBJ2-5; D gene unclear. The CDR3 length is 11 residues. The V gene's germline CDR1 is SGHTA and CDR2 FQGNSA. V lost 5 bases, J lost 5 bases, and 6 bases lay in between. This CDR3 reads CASSLKETQYF. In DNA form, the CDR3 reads TGTGCCAGCAGCCTAAAGGAGACCCAGTACTTC.

CDR3 in amino acids: CASSGYGELFF. The DNA for the CDR3 is TGTGCCAGCAGCGGATACGGGGAGCTGTTTTTT. The gene calls are TRBV11-3 and TRBJ2-2; D not certain. Germline assignment: CDR1 SGHNT and CDR2 YENEEA. This CDR3 is built from 11 residues. The V end was cut by 5 bases, the J end by 7 bases, with 5 bases between. The whole variable domain, remainder taken from reference TRBV11-3 and TRBJ2-2, is EAGVVQSPRYKIIEKKQPVAFWCNPISGHNTLYWYLQNLGQGPELLIRYENEEAVDDSQLPKDRFSAERLKGVDSTLKIQPAELGDSAVYLCASSGYGELFFGEGSRLTVL.

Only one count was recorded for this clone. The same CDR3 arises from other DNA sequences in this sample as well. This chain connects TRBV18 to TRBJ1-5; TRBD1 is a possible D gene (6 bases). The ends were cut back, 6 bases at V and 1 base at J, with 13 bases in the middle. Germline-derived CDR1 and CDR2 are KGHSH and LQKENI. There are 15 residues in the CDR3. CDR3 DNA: TGTGCCAGCTCGCCGGGGCAGGGGAGCAATCAGCCCCAGCATTTT. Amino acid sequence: CASSPGQGSNQPQHF.

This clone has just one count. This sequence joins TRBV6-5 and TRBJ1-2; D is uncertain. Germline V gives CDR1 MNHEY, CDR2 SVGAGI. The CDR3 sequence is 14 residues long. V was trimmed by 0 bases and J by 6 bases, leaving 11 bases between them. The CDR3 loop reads CASSYSSRGNGYTF. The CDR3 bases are TGTGCCAGCAGTTACTCGTCCAGAGGCAATGGCTACACCTTC.

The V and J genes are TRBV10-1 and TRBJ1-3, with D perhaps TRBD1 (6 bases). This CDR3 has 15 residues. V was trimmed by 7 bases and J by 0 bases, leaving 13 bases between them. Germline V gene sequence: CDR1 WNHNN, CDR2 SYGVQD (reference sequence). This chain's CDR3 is CASTEGDPSGNTIYF. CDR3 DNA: TGCGCCAGCACCGAGGGGGACCCCTCTGGAAACACCATATATTTT.

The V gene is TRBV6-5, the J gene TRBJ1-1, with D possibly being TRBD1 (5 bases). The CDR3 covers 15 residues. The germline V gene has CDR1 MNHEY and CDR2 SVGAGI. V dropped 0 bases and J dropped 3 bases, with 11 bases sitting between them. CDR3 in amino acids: CASSYSRGGDTEAFF. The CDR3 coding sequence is TGTGCCAGCAGTTACTCCCGGGGGGGGGACACTGAAGCTTTCTTT.

CDR3 protein: CASSDRGGGLEQYF. The CDR3 coding sequence is TGCGCCAGCAGCGATCGGGGCGGGGGGCTCGAGCAGTACTTC. The J gene is TRBJ2-7, the V gene TRBV5-1; 8 nucleotides match TRBD2. Germline V gene data show CDR1 as SGHRS and CDR2 as YFSETQ. Losses at the gene ends were 4 bases for V and 6 bases for J; bases not matched to a gene: 9. The CDR3 totals 14 residues.

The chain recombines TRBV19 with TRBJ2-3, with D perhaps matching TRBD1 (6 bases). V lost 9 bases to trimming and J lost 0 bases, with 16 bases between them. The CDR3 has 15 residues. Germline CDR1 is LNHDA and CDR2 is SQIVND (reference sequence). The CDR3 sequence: CASRVGTPSTDTQYF. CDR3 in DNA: TGTGCCAGCCGGGTAGGGACACCTAGCACAGATACGCAGTATTTT.

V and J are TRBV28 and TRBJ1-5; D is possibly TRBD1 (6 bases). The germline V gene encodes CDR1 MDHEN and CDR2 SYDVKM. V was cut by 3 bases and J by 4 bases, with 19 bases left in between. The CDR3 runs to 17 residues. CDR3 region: CASSFGYRATSNQPQHF. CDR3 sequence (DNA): TGTGCCAGCAGTTTCGGGTACAGGGCAACTTCAAATCAGCCCCAGCATTTT. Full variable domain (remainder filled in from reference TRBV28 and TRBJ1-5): DVKVTQSSRYLVKRTGEKVFLECVQDMDHENMFWYRQDPGLGLRLIYFSYDVKMKEKGDIPEGYSVSREKKERFSLILESASTNQTSMYLCASSFGYRATSNQPQHFGDGTRLSIL.

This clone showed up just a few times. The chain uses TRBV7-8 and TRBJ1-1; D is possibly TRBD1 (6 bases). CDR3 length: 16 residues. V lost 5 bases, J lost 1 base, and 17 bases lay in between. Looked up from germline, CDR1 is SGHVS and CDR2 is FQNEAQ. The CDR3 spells CASSLDQGFGNTEAFF. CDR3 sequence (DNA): TGTGCCAGCAGCCTAGATCAGGGGTTCGGGAACACTGAAGCTTTCTTT.

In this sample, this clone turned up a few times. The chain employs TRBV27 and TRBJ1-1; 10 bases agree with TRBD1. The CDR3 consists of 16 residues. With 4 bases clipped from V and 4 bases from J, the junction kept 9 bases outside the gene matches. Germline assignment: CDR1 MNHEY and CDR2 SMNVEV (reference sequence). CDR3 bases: TGTGCCAGCAGTTCCCCCATGAGGGACAGGGGCACTGAAGCTTTCTTT. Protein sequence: CASSSPMRDRGTEAFF.

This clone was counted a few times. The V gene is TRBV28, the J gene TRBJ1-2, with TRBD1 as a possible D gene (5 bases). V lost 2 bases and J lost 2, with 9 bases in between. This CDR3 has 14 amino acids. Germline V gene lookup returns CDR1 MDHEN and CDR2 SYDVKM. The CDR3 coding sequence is TGTGCCAGCAGTTTAACCGGGGGAAACTATGGCTACACCTTC. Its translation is CASSLTGGNYGYTF.

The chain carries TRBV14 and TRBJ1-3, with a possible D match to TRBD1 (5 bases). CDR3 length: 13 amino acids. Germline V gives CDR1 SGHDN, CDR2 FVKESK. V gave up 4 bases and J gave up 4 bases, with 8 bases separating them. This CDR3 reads CASSPWGGNTIYF. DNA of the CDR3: TGTGCCAGCAGCCCGTGGGGGGGAAACACCATATATTTT.

DNA for the CDR3: TGTGCCAGCAGCCGGGGGACTAGCGGGACGACCTACGAGCAGTACTTC. Amino acids: CASSRGTSGTTYEQYF. The V and J genes are TRBV7-8 and TRBJ2-7, with 13 bases aligning to TRBD2. The V and J ends lost 5 bases and 2 bases, in that order; junction bases with no gene match: 6. Germline-derived CDR1 and CDR2 are SGHVS and FQNEAQ. The length of the CDR3 is 16 residues.

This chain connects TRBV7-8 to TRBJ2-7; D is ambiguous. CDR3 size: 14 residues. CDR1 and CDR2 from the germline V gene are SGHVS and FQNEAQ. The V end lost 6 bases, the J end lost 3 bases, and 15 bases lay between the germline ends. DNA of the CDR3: TGTGCCAGCAGAGTAAGTCCTTCTAGCTACGAGCAGTACTTC. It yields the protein CASRVSPSSYEQYF.

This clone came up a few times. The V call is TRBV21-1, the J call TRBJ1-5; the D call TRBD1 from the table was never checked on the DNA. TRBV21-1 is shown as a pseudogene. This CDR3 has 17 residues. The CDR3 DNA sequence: TGTGCCAGCAGCAAAGGCCCGAAAGACAGGGGAAATCAGCCCCAGCATTTT. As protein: CASSKGPKDRGNQPQHF.

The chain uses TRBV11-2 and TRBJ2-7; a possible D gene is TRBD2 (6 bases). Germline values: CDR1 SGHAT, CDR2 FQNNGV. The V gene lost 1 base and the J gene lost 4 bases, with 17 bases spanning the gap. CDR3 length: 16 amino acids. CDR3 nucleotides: TGTGCCAGCAGCTTAGGCCTAATGAGTGCGGGGTACGAGCAGTACTTC. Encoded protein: CASSLGLMSAGYEQYF.

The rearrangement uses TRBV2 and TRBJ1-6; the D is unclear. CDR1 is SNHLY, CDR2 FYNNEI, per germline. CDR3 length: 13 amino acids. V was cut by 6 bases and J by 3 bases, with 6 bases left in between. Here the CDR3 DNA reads TGTGCCAGCAGGGACGGCTATAATTCACCCCTCCACTTT. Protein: CASRDGYNSPLHF.

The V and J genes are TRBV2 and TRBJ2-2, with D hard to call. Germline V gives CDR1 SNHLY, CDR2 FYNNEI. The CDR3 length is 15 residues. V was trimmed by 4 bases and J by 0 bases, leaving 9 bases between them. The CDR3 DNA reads TGTGCCAGCAGTGTCCAAGGCGCGAACACCGGGGAGCTGTTTTTT. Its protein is CASSVQGANTGELFF.

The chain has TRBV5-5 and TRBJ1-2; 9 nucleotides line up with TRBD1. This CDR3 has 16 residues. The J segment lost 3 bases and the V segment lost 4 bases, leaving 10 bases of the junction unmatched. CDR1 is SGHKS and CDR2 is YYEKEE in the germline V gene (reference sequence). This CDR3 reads CASSPGVGQGYYGYTF. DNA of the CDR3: TGTGCCAGCAGCCCCGGCGTAGGACAGGGGTACTATGGCTACACCTTC.

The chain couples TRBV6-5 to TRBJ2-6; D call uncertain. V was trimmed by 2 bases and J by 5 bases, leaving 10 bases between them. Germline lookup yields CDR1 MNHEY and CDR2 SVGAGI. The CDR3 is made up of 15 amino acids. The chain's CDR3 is CASSYNLGWANVLTF. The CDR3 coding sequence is TGTGCCAGCAGTTACAACCTTGGTTGGGCCAACGTCCTGACTTTC.